This T cell receptor beta chain was captured in a study of T cell changes during pregnancy in multiple sclerosis. The repertoire was sequenced with immunoSEQ multiplex PCR; TCRdb's copy has only in-frame clones and lacks some. In the table there are fewer than 35,000 clones, about 92% of which are singletons. The CDR3 has 13 residues. Germline V gene data show CDR1 as SQVTM and CDR2 as ANQGSEA. Trimming removed 3 bases from V and 2 bases from J; junction bases left unmatched: 0. This specimen consisted of CD4+ T cells from peripheral blood mononuclear cells, obtained in the second trimester of pregnancy. This clonotype was obtained from a female donor with multiple sclerosis, enrolled in a pregnancy study. V and J are TRBV29-1 and TRBJ1-2; 10 bases agree with TRBD1. The CDR3 DNA sequence: TGCAGCGTTGAGGGACAGGGGAACTATGGCTACACCTTC. Translation gives CSVEGQGNYGYTF.